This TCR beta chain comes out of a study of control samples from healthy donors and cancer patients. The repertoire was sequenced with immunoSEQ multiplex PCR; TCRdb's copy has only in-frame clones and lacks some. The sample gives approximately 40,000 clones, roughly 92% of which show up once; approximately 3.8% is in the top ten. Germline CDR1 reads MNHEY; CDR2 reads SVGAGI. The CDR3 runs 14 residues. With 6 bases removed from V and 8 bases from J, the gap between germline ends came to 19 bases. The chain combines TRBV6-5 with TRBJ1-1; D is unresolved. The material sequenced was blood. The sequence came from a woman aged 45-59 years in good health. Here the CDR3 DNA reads TGTGCCAGCAGGAGGAGCGGTCCACGTTTCGAAGCTTTCTTT. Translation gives CASRRSGPRFEAFF.